Below are 21 T cell receptor beta chains sequenced from a single sample in a study of blood T cell repertoires in COVID-19. Data came from immunoSEQ multiplex PCR; TCRdb stores just in-frame clones and leaves some out. This table has about 210,000 clones, about 83% appearing once. The sequenced sample was peripheral blood. The receptor set was obtained from a woman in her 50s with active or convalescent COVID-19.

The CDR3: CASGGQGPPVQYF. The CDR3 coding sequence is TGTGCTAGTGGTGGACAGGGGCCCCCGGTACAGTACTTC. V gene TRBV12-5 combines with J gene TRBJ2-4, with TRBD1 identical over 9 bases. Germline-derived CDR1 and CDR2 are LGHNT and FRNRAP. Losses at the gene ends were 5 bases for V and 13 bases for J; bases not matched to a gene: 9. The CDR3 spans 13 residues.

This chain links TRBV28 with TRBJ2-7, with TRBD2 matching 10 bases. Germline values: CDR1 MDHEN, CDR2 SYDVKM. CDR3 length equals 15 residues. The V gene end was trimmed by 7 bases and the J gene end by 5 bases; junction bases not matched to a gene: 11. CDR3 loop: CASITTGLANHEQYF. CDR3 sequence (DNA): TGTGCCAGCATTACCACGGGACTAGCGAACCACGAGCAGTACTTC.

The V gene is TRBV5-1, the J gene TRBJ2-3; 9 nucleotides match TRBD1. The CDR3 loop spans 14 amino acids. The germline V gene has CDR1 SGHRS and CDR2 YFSETQ. Trimming removed 2 bases from V and 5 bases from J; junction bases left unmatched: 3. The DNA for the CDR3 is TGCGCCAGCAGCTTAGGGACAGGGCGAGATACGCAGTATTTT. Protein sequence: CASSLGTGRDTQYF.

This chain uses TRBV11-2 with TRBJ2-1; TRBD2 aligns across 11 bases. Germline V gives CDR1 SGHAT, CDR2 FQNNGV. V trimming: 4 bases; J trimming: 7 bases; junction bases outside the gene matches: 6. The CDR3 has 15 residues. The CDR3 loop reads CASSSTSGSVNEQFF. CDR3 sequence (DNA): TGTGCCAGCAGCTCCACTAGCGGGAGTGTGAATGAGCAGTTCTTC.

The rearrangement uses TRBV5-4 and TRBJ1-1; D unresolved. The V gene lost 0 bases and the J gene lost 0 bases, with 12 bases spanning the gap. Germline loops: CDR1 SGHNT, CDR2 YYREEE (reference sequence). This CDR3 has 16 amino acids. This CDR3 is CASSLGVGRMNTEAFF. Here the CDR3 DNA reads TGTGCCAGCAGCTTGGGGGTCGGCAGGATGAACACTGAAGCTTTCTTT.

The rearrangement links TRBV15 to TRBJ1-1; D not resolved. The germline V gene has CDR1 LNHNV and CDR2 YYDKDF (reference sequence). This CDR3 has 12 amino acids. The V end lost 7 bases, the J end lost 10 bases, and 16 bases lay between the germline ends. CDR3 amino acids: CATTNSGVRAFF. The CDR3 region has the DNA TGTGCCACCACAAATTCGGGAGTCAGAGCTTTCTTT.

The rearrangement joins TRBV25-1 to TRBJ2-1; D ambiguous. This CDR3 is 13 amino acids long. Looked up from germline, CDR1 is MGHDK and CDR2 is SYGVNS. The V gene lost 2 bases and the J gene lost 9 bases, with 11 bases spanning the gap. This chain's CDR3 is CASSELVHGEQFF. CDR3 bases: TGTGCCAGCAGTGAACTGGTTCACGGTGAGCAGTTCTTC.

The V and J genes are TRBV18 and TRBJ1-2; the match to TRBD1 covers 8 bases. Germline lookup yields CDR1 KGHSH and CDR2 LQKENI. The junction had 3 bases not matched to a gene; V was cut back by 2 bases and J by 4 bases. CDR3 length: 14 residues. The CDR3 protein is CASSPGDRTYGYTF. CDR3 bases: TGTGCCAGCTCACCAGGGGACAGGACCTATGGCTACACCTTC.

The chain has TRBV6-2 or TRBV6-3 and TRBJ2-1; D is possibly TRBD2 (6 bases). The V and J ends lost 0 bases and 10 bases respectively, with 10 bases between them. The CDR3 spans 13 residues. The V gene's germline CDR1 is MNHEY and CDR2 SVGEGT. The CDR3 DNA reads as TGTGCCAGCAGTTACTCTCTCCGGGGGGAGCAGTTCTTC. As protein: CASSYSLRGEQFF.

The chain combines TRBV27 with TRBJ2-7; 10 bases agree with TRBD1. Looked up from germline, CDR1 is MNHEY and CDR2 is SMNVEV (reference sequence). The CDR3 covers 16 residues. Trimming removed 6 bases from V and 5 bases from J; junction bases left unmatched: 13. The CDR3 DNA reads TGTGCCAGCAGGAGACAGGGGGCACGGGCAGTGGACGAGCAGTACTTC. Amino acids: CASRRQGARAVDEQYF.

The chain couples TRBV6-5 to TRBJ1-2; no clear D gene. Trimming shortened V by 0 bases and J by 5 bases, and 7 bases separated the two germline ends. The CDR3 consists of 13 residues. From germline, CDR1 is MNHEY and CDR2 SVGAGI. CDR3 amino acids: CASSYSEWYGYTF. DNA of the CDR3: TGTGCCAGCAGTTACTCGGAGTGGTATGGCTACACCTTC.

V usage is TRBV11-2 and J usage is TRBJ2-1, with a possible D match to TRBD1 (6 bases). The CDR3 extends over 16 amino acids. Trimming removed 4 bases from V and 7 bases from J, with 20 bases in between. The germline V gene encodes CDR1 SGHAT and CDR2 FQNNGV. CDR3 in amino acids: CASSSQPRGGTNEQFF. The CDR3 nucleotides are TGTGCCAGCAGCTCACAACCTCGAGGGGGAACGAATGAGCAGTTCTTC.

This chain uses TRBV10-3 with TRBJ2-5, with 11 bases aligning to TRBD2. V lost 6 bases and J lost 1; bases outside the gene matches: 4. The CDR3 has 15 amino acids. Germline loops: CDR1 ENHRY, CDR2 SYGVKD. CDR3 residues: CAIRTSGGVQETQYF. CDR3 nucleotides: TGTGCCATCAGAACTAGCGGGGGAGTCCAAGAGACCCAGTACTTC.

This clone has just a few counts. The chain links TRBV5-6 to TRBJ2-5; weak D call: TRBD1 (6 bases). The germline V and J ends were trimmed by 2 bases and 1 base, with 15 bases remaining between them. Germline assignment: CDR1 SGHDT and CDR2 YYEEEE. The CDR3 length is 16 residues. Written as DNA, the CDR3 is TGTGCCAGCAGCTTTCATAGGACAGACCTCCAAGAGACCCAGTACTTC. It encodes CASSFHRTDLQETQYF.

J is TRBJ2-7 and V is TRBV5-1, with 9 bases matching TRBD2. Germline V lookup: CDR1 SGHRS, CDR2 YFSETQ. V lost 4 bases and J lost 5; bases outside the gene matches: 7. This CDR3 is 14 amino acids long. CDR3 DNA sequence: TGCGCCAGCAGCCTTAGCGGGAGAAACGACGAGCAGTACTTC. Protein sequence: CASSLSGRNDEQYF.

This chain uses TRBV19 with TRBJ1-3; 8 bases align to TRBD1. The CDR3 extends over 14 amino acids. Germline CDR1 is LNHDA and CDR2 is SQIVND (reference sequence). The trim removed 8 bases at V and 4 bases at J, leaving 7 bases unmatched. The CDR3 region is CASSRTGTGNTIYF. CDR3 bases: TGTGCCAGTTCTCGGACAGGGACGGGAAACACCATATATTTT.

V gene TRBV5-1 combines with J gene TRBJ2-1; TRBD1 is a possible D gene (6 bases). V was cut by 3 bases and J by 1 base, with 11 bases left in between. Germline V gene sequence: CDR1 SGHRS, CDR2 YFSETQ. The CDR3 is made up of 15 amino acids. The CDR3 nucleotides read TGCGCCAGCAGCTCCACAGGGTTATCCTACAATGAGCAGTTCTTC. This sequence encodes CASSSTGLSYNEQFF.

The rearrangement uses TRBV15 and TRBJ1-2; D perhaps matches TRBD1 (6 bases). The germline gives CDR1 LNHNV, CDR2 YYDKDF (reference sequence). Trimming removed 0 bases from V and 4 bases from J, with 12 bases in between. CDR3 length equals 15 residues. The CDR3 DNA reads TGTGCCACCAGCAGAGAGGGAGGGGGGGCCTATGGCTACACCTTC. Amino acids: CATSREGGGAYGYTF.

The chain is built from TRBV6-5 and TRBJ2-5; 9 bases map to TRBD2. V lost 10 bases and J lost 4; bases outside the gene matches: 13. The CDR3 covers 15 residues. Germline lookup yields CDR1 MNHEY and CDR2 SVGAGI. The CDR3 DNA follows: TGTGCCACCGCCCCCCGCATAGCGGGAGTAGAGACCCAGTACTTC. Its protein product is CATAPRIAGVETQYF.

V is TRBV11-2 and J is TRBJ2-1; the match to TRBD2 covers 11 bases. The trim removed 5 bases at V and 1 base at J, leaving 4 bases unmatched. CDR1 SGHAT and CDR2 FQNNGV come from the germline V gene. CDR3 size: 16 residues. The CDR3 nucleotides are TGTGCCAGCAGCCCAAGACTAGCGGGATCCTACAATGAGCAGTTCTTC. Translated: CASSPRLAGSYNEQFF.

This sequence joins TRBV19 and TRBJ2-5, with a weak D call TRBD2 (6 bases). This CDR3 has 18 residues. V was trimmed by 4 bases and J by 4 bases, leaving 25 bases between them. Germline V lookup: CDR1 LNHDA, CDR2 SQIVND (reference sequence). CDR3 region: CASSRGPYGGLRGETQYF. The CDR3 DNA is TGTGCCAGTAGTAGGGGCCCTTACGGGGGTCTCCGAGGAGAGACCCAGTACTTC.